These T cell receptor beta chains were read from a single sample in a study of blood T cells in healthy people across ages. TCRdb processed the 5' RACE reads anew with MiXCR; each CDR3 protein has one entry. The sample has roughly 1.4 million distinct CDR3 sequences; 45% to 70% are singletons. Input material: blood. The receptors were sampled from a man aged 18 to 29 in good health. CDR3s include the opening cysteine and the closing phenylalanine or tryptophan. The order of the fields is D gene, J gene, V gene, CDR3 protein. A D gene is named only where the DNA matches it firmly.

>-|TRBJ1-1|TRBV29-1
CSADTTGSGTEAFF
>TRBD2|TRBJ2-5|TRBV4-3
CASSQGGGGGPETQYF
>-|TRBJ1-1|TRBV20-1
CSAPTGGANLFEAFF
>-|TRBJ2-7|TRBV6-5
CASSYGQPVSYEQYF
>TRBD2|TRBJ2-3|TRBV12-3/TRBV12-4
CASRYTIAGGFDTQYF
>-|TRBJ2-7|TRBV3-1
CASSQDPVEAGPSYEQYF
>TRBD2|TRBJ2-7|TRBV2
CASESRGLASYEQYF
>-|TRBJ2-4|TRBV10-3
CAISEGSGSQSIQYF
>-|TRBJ2-7|TRBV21-1
CASSVQASSYEQYF
>-|TRBJ1-5|TRBV28
CASLGQLYSNQPQHF
>TRBD1|TRBJ1-6|TRBV11-2
CASSLDQEWTGLFSYNSPLHF
>TRBD2|TRBJ2-1|TRBV20-1
CSARKRGGSYNEQFF
>-|TRBJ1-1|TRBV7-6
CASSSLYREPKNTEAFF
>TRBD1|TRBJ1-1|TRBV4-3
CASSQGDPWTGHAFF
>TRBD2|-|TRBV29-1
CSVATSGLKTQYF
>-|TRBJ2-7|TRBV27
CASSRRDVHSYEQYF
>TRBD2|TRBJ2-5|TRBV5-1
CASSLFLAGAQETQYF
>TRBD2|TRBJ2-1|TRBV13
CASSLGRGTSYNEQFF
>-|TRBJ2-3|TRBV24-1
CATSDLSEQGTDTQYF
>TRBD1|TRBJ2-1|TRBV20-1
CSATGTGDVGTNNEQFF
>-|TRBJ1-2|TRBV24-1
CATSESDLYGYTF
>TRBD2|TRBJ2-3|TRBV7-2
CASSLTNGGAHTQYF
>TRBD1|TRBJ1-3|TRBV2
CASSQQGASFSGNTIYF
>TRBD2|TRBJ2-1|TRBV12-3/TRBV12-4
CASSPGGLAGTNEQFF
>-|TRBJ2-2|TRBV11-2
CASSWGHRSNTGELFF
>-|TRBJ2-7|TRBV4-1
CASSQGVQVYEQYF
>-|TRBJ2-7|TRBV20-1
CSARSTNSYEQYF
>-|TRBJ2-7|TRBV29-1
CSVVGGGSLGEQYF
>-|TRBJ2-7|TRBV28
CASSSQRYEQYF
>-|TRBJ2-5|TRBV7-2
CASSPRTILQETQYF
>-|TRBJ2-7|TRBV29-1
CSVEDSGRQSYEQYF
>-|TRBJ1-2|TRBV20-1
CSARARLHYGYTF
>TRBD2|TRBJ2-7|TRBV6-1
CASSTRLALTEQYF
>-|TRBJ1-2|TRBV6-2/TRBV6-3
CASSYREGNYYGYTF
>TRBD2|TRBJ2-7|TRBV5-5
CASSGREVPYEQYF
>TRBD1|TRBJ2-7|TRBV7-6
CASSLAIGQGHEQYF
>-|TRBJ2-4|TRBV4-1
CASSPPGQNPNIQYF
>-|TRBJ2-7|TRBV5-1
CASSLGETVGDNEQYF
>-|TRBJ2-5|TRBV4-1
CASSQETGGAQETQYF
>TRBD1|TRBJ2-1|TRBV12-3/TRBV12-4
CASSPPGTVYNEQFF
>-|TRBJ2-5|TRBV10-3
CATSVRQQETQYF
>-|-|TRBV12-3/TRBV12-4
CASGDVRNEQYF
>-|TRBJ1-4|TRBV4-3
CASSQDGRQFNEKLFF
>-|TRBJ2-5|TRBV18
CASSPELEYQETQYF
>TRBD1|TRBJ2-7|TRBV7-2
CASSLAATDRMTYEQYF
>-|TRBJ1-2|TRBV10-3
CATTGRTFNYGHTF
>-|TRBJ2-7|TRBV4-3
CASSPGPSSYEQYF
>-|TRBJ2-7|TRBV20-1
CSARDSGHPREQYF
>-|TRBJ1-2|TRBV5-6
CASRSGFYYGYTF
>TRBD1|TRBJ1-2|TRBV5-1
CASSLDRGFAYGYTF
>TRBD1|TRBJ1-3|TRBV4-3
CASSQDGTGSWDTIYF
>-|TRBJ1-1|TRBV29-1
CSGAGPTITEAFF
>-|-|TRBV25-1
CGTGGQQETQYF
>-|TRBJ2-5|TRBV14
CASSRVGEQETQYF